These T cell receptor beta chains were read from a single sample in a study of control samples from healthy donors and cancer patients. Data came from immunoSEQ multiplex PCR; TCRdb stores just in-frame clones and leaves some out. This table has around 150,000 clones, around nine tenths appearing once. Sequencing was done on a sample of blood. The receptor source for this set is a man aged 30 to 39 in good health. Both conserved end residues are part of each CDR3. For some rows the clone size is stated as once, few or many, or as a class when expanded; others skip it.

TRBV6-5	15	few	CASRDGQYSNQPQHF
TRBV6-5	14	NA	CASRMLTVGNTIYF
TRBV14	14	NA	CASSPRPPLNTIYF
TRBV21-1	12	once	CASSKMNYGYTF
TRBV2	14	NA	CASSDVLLNTEAFF
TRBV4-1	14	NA	CASSPRQGQETQYF
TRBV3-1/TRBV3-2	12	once	CASSQAQSEAFF
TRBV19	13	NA	CASSPGQPYEQYF
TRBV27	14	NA	CASSFISLYNEQFF
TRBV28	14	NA	CASTLTGARAVAFF
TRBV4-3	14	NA	CASSPAGRNTEAFF
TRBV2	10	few	CASSSYEQYF
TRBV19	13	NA	CASSIKINYGYTF
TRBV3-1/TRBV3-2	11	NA	CASSQVREQYF
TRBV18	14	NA	CASSPGFLNEKLFF
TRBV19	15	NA	CASSTTAGPWRGYTF
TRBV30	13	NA	CAFAADPTDTQYF
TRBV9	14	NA	CASSPLDSNYGYTF
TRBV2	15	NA	CASSRSSGRQETQYF
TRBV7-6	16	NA	CASRPPPGLGPMMQYF
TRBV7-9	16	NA	CASTEKEWEVRETQYF
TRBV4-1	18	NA	CASSQGAGGDPSADTQYF
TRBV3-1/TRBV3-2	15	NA	CASSRTSGPYNEQFF
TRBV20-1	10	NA	CSARVGGYTF
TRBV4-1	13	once	CASSQDPRDTQYF
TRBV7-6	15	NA	CASSLKVGEVSEQYF
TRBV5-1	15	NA	CASSLDGTSGNTIYF
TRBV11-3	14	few	CASSPEAGFPEAFF
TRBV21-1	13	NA	CASRGNRGLGYTF
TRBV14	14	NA	CASSRQAFNEKLFF
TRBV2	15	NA	CASSRPKTSTDTQYF
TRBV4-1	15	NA	CASSIGQGGGYGYTF
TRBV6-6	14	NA	CASSWTGKNTEAFF
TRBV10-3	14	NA	CAISEGVGEETQYF
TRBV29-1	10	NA	CSVGGLIQYF
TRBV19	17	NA	CASSMGNWGQAYNEQFF
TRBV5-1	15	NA	CASSFGTAQNSPLHF
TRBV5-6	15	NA	CASSPQILEAGIQYF
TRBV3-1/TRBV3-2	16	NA	CASSPPGGKGTGELFF
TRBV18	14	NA	CASSIDRGSSPLHF
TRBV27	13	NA	CASSSGRGGKQYF
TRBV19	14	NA	CASSSRGVNTEAFF
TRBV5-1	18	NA	CASSLVSLAAPNTGELFF
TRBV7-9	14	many	CASSAYRNRNTIYF